This T cell receptor (beta chain) was obtained from a study of blood T cell repertoires in COVID-19. At the level of the study: Whether acute or convalescent, the COVID-19 samples came from the United States, Italy and Spain. PBMCs, B-cell-depleted T cells, or T cells provided the cDNA or gDNA that made up the material.

Under the authors' procedure: The assay estimated nucleated cells by amplifying reference gene primers. The repertoire was sequenced with immunoSEQ multiplex PCR; TCRdb's copy has only in-frame clones and lacks some. That table supplies the V and J calls and clone size; D and trimming were determined from the DNA. This sample has around 300,000 clones, with roughly nine tenths found just once. CDR1 is KGHDR, CDR2 SFDVKD, per germline. V trimming: 7 bases; J trimming: 2 bases; junction bases outside the gene matches: 16. The CDR3 runs 17 residues. Sequenced material: peripheral blood. The rearrangement joins TRBV24-1 to TRBJ2-7, with 7 bases aligning to TRBD2. This clonotype originated in a woman aged 40 to 50 who had recovered from COVID-19. The CDR3 spells CATRGSGLPNNAYEQYF. The CDR3 DNA reads as TGTGCCACCAGAGGCTCGGGACTACCGAATAATGCCTACGAGCAGTACTTC.